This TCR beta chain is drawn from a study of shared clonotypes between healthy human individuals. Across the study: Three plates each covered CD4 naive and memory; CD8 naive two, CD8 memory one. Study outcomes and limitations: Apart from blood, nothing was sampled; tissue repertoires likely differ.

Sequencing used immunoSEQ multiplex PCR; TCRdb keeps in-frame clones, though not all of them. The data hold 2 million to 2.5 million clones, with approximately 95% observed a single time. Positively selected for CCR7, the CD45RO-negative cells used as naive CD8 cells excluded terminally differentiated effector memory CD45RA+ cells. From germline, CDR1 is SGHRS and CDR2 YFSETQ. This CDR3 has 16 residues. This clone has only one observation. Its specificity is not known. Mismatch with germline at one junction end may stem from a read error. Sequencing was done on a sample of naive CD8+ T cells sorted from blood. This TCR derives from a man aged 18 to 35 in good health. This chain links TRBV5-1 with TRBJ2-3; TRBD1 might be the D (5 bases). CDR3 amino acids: CASSYGSGWSTDTRYF. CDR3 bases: TGCGCCAGCAGCTATGGGTCAGGGTGGAGCACAGATACGCGGTATTTT.